This T cell receptor (beta chain) is drawn from a study of T cell clusters in autoimmune cytopenias. Study at large: The mean age of healthy donor controls was more than 55 years, the median roughly 60 years.

In regard to this clonotype: Its antigen is not known.

Overall study findings and caveats: Clustering suggested that physiological T cell clusters were missing in primary autoimmune cytopenia patients. Comparing secondary cytopenia with chronic lymphocytic leukemia showed no cluster-lack signature, apparently masked by lymphoma repertoire.

CDR1 is DFQATT and CDR2 is SNEGSKA in the germline V gene (reference sequence). The CDR3 consists of 13 residues. Some 38,000 genome equivalents of blood DNA were amplified for TRB. TRB was amplified by touch-down multiplex PCR, primer pools A and B combined. One entry per CDR3 protein, without DNA, is what TCRdb gives after re-calling the multiplex PCR reads. Its table records around 9,800 distinct CDR3 sequences. The sample was also reused in another study, on T cell repertoires in aging, cancer and after chemotherapy.

The sequencing sample was made of peripheral blood. This TCR came from a human donor in good health. This sequence joins TRBV20-1 and TRBJ2-7; TCRdb reports TRBD2, a call that lacks DNA to check it against. The CDR3 region is CSVTSGGNYEQYF.